Presented here are 23 T cell receptor beta chains from one specimen sequenced in a study of Ad26.COV2.S vaccination and SARS-CoV-2 variants listed by TCRdb under 2021. The library was made by the immunoSEQ multiplex PCR assay. Sourced from immuneACCESS, this table was stored by TCRdb with only in-frame sequences that have V and J called. A share of the clones is absent; for the studies checked, an unresolved V gene accounts for under half, and the remainder has no known explanation. This sample comprises roughly 380,000 clones, around 87% of them detected only once. The ten largest account for about 3% of the sample. The treatment or condition tag for this specimen amounts to: 15 to 20 received Ad26.COV2.S at low or high dose, single or two shots; about 5 received placebo; per-sample allocation not given. Repertoires of vaccine and placebo recipients were sequenced from samples taken on day 63 after the first injection.

The source material was peripheral blood, sampled in a trial of Ad26.COV2.S vaccine versus placebo. These receptors were taken from a person aged 18-60 years who received the Ad26.COV2.S COVID-19 vaccine or a placebo.

This clone was observed once. The chain carries TRBV19 and TRBJ2-1; 11 bases match TRBD2. CDR1 LNHDA and CDR2 SQIVND come from the germline V gene (reference sequence). This CDR3 is built from 16 residues. V gave up 5 bases and J gave up 2 bases; unmatched junction bases: 5. The CDR3: CASSVRLAGTYNEQFF. In DNA, the CDR3 is TGTGCCAGTAGTGTCCGACTAGCGGGGACCTACAATGAGCAGTTCTTC.

The V call is TRBV5-4, the J call TRBJ2-7, with TRBD1 as a possible D gene (5 bases). The V end was cut by 5 bases, the J end by 1 base, with 7 bases between. Germline CDR1 SGHNT, CDR2 YYREEE (reference sequence). The CDR3 contains 12 residues. The CDR3 sequence: CASSNRSYEQYF. In DNA form, the CDR3 reads TGTGCCAGCAGTAACAGGTCCTACGAGCAGTACTTC.

This clone was picked up one time. The genes are TRBV30 and TRBJ2-3; no clear D gene. V lost 2 bases to trimming and J lost 1 base, with 16 bases between them. Germline V CDR1 and CDR2: GTSNPN, SVGIG (reference sequence). The CDR3 is made up of 16 amino acids. The CDR3 protein is CAWSPNDGYRTDTQYF. As DNA, the CDR3 is TGTGCCTGGAGTCCAAACGACGGCTACCGCACAGATACGCAGTATTTT.

This clone appeared a few times. The chain employs TRBV5-1 and TRBJ1-1; D unresolved. The CDR3 has 14 amino acids. The V gene's germline CDR1 is SGHRS and CDR2 YFSETQ. Trimming shortened V by 1 base and J by 3 bases, and 10 bases separated the two germline ends. CDR3 DNA: TGCGCCAGCAGCTTGCTTCCGGGAGACACTGAAGCTTTCTTT. This encodes CASSLLPGDTEAFF.

The rearrangement links TRBV6-5 to TRBJ2-3; 9 positions agree with TRBD2. This CDR3 comprises 15 residues. Germline values: CDR1 MNHEY, CDR2 SVGAGI. Trimming took 2 bases from V and 6 from J; bases not matched to a gene: 6. The CDR3 sequence: CASSYRSGGPDTQYF. DNA of the CDR3: TGTGCCAGCAGTTACCGAAGCGGGGGGCCGGATACGCAGTATTTT.

The rearrangement joins TRBV5-4 to TRBJ2-7; TRBD2 might be the D (8 bases). The germline gives CDR1 SGHNT, CDR2 YYREEE (reference sequence). The CDR3 runs to 15 residues. V lost 4 bases and J 2 bases, leaving 16 bases between the germline ends. The CDR3: CASSPAGGQTYEQYF. The CDR3 DNA reads as TGTGCCAGCAGCCCGGCGGGGGGACAGACCTACGAGCAGTACTTC.

The rearrangement uses TRBV19 and TRBJ2-1; 10 positions match TRBD2. The V segment lost 1 base and the J segment 2 bases; nucleotides outside the gene matches: 5. The CDR3 is 17 amino acids. Germline V lookup: CDR1 LNHDA, CDR2 SQIVND (reference sequence). CDR3 loop: CASSIGTSGVTYNEQFF. The CDR3 DNA sequence: TGTGCCAGTAGTATAGGAACTAGCGGGGTGACCTACAATGAGCAGTTCTTC.

This clone was picked up one time. V and J are TRBV30 and TRBJ1-5; D unclear. V dropped 3 bases and J dropped 0 bases, with 6 bases sitting between them. Germline V CDR1 and CDR2: GTSNPN, SVGIG (reference sequence). This CDR3 contains 13 residues. The CDR3 here is CAWSTDSNQPQHF. As DNA, the CDR3 is TGTGCCTGGAGCACAGATAGCAATCAGCCCCAGCATTTT.

The chain has TRBV4-1 and TRBJ2-7; perhaps TRBD1 as D (6 bases). CDR1 and CDR2 (germline): MGHRA, YSYEKL. Trimming removed 3 bases from V and 6 bases from J, with 18 bases in between. The CDR3 length is 15 residues. The CDR3, as DNA: TGCGCCAGCAGCCAGATGGCACAGGGCTTGGGCGAGCAGTACTTC. This encodes CASSQMAQGLGEQYF.

This clone was counted a single time. CDR3 loop: CASTTGTDYEQYF. The CDR3 nucleotides read TGTGCCAGCACTACCGGGACAGATTACGAGCAGTACTTC. The chain combines TRBV12-3 or TRBV12-4 with TRBJ2-7; 7 positions match TRBD1. This CDR3 is built from 13 residues. V was pared by 7 bases and J by 4 bases, with 7 bases of the junction left unmatched.

The gene calls are TRBV27 and TRBJ1-4; TRBD1 matches at 11 bases. The V gene end was trimmed by 6 bases and the J gene end by 8 bases; junction bases not matched to a gene: 11. The V gene's germline CDR1 is MNHEY and CDR2 SMNVEV (reference sequence). The CDR3 extends over 16 amino acids. The CDR3 DNA is TGTGCCAGCAGGGGGACAGGGGGGAAGGTTTGGGAAAAACTGTTTTTT. It is translated as CASRGTGGKVWEKLFF.

With regard to this clone: This sample includes further DNA sequences coding for the same CDR3. V is TRBV29-1 and J is TRBJ1-1, with D possibly TRBD1 on 5 matching bases. Germline CDR1 SQVTM, CDR2 ANQGSEA. The CDR3 runs to 13 residues. The V end lost 3 bases, the J end lost 0 bases, and 8 bases lay between the germline ends. CDR3 nucleotides: TGCAGCGTTGACCAGGGCATGAACACTGAAGCTTTCTTT. Its protein is CSVDQGMNTEAFF.

The V call is TRBV6-5, the J call TRBJ2-7; 9 bases agree with TRBD1. From germline, CDR1 is MNHEY and CDR2 SVGAGI. With 2 bases clipped from V and 0 bases from J, the junction kept 2 bases outside the gene matches. The length of the CDR3 is 15 residues. The CDR3 coding sequence is TGTGCCAGCAGTTACACGACAGGGGGCTCCTACGAGCAGTACTTC. It translates to CASSYTTGGSYEQYF.

The V and J genes are TRBV18 and TRBJ1-1; 9 bases agree with TRBD1. The CDR3 has 16 amino acids. Germline-derived CDR1 and CDR2 are KGHSH and LQKENI. With 6 bases clipped from V and 12 bases from J, the junction kept 20 bases outside the gene matches. The CDR3 DNA reads TGTGCCAGCTCCCGAGTGTCCGGGACAGGGAGCATCGGGTCTTTCTTT. Translation: CASSRVSGTGSIGSFF. Filled out from reference TRBV18 and TRBJ1-1, the complete variable domain reads NAGVMQNPRHLVRRRGQEARLRCSPMKGHSHVYWYRQLPEEGLKFMVYLQKENIIDESGMPKERFSAEFPKEGPSILRIQQVVRGDSAAYFCASSRVSGTGSIGSFFGQGTRLTVV.

The V call is TRBV4-1, the J call TRBJ2-7, with D tentatively TRBD1 (6 bases). The CDR3 has 14 residues. Germline V gene sequence: CDR1 MGHRA, CDR2 YSYEKL. Trimming took off 1 base at V and 6 bases at J, with 13 bases between the two ends. The CDR3: CASSQGQGNSEQYF. The CDR3 DNA reads TGCGCCAGCAGCCAAGGTCAGGGGAATTCCGAGCAGTACTTC.

A single count supports this clone. The chain employs TRBV6-6 and TRBJ2-5, with TRBD1 as a possible D gene (5 bases). V was pared by 2 bases and J by 3 bases, with 10 bases between. The CDR3 extends over 14 amino acids. Germline V gives CDR1 MNHNY, CDR2 SVGAGI (reference sequence). The CDR3 bases are TGTGCCAGCAGTTACGGGGCGCTCGAAGAGACCCAGTACTTC. Its protein product is CASSYGALEETQYF.

The chain combines TRBV5-6 with TRBJ1-5; 8 bases are a match to TRBD1. Germline V CDR1 and CDR2: SGHDT, YYEEEE. The CDR3 length is 14 residues. V was pared by 1 base and J by 6 bases, with 3 bases of the junction left unmatched. CDR3 nucleotides: TGTGCCAGCAGCTTGTTCAGGGGGCCTCAGCCCCAGCATTTT. Its protein is CASSLFRGPQPQHF.

J is TRBJ2-1 and V is TRBV7-8, with 10 bases matching TRBD2. Germline V gives CDR1 SGHVS, CDR2 FQNEAQ. This CDR3 has 18 amino acids. Unmatched junction bases numbered 9, after V lost 4 bases and J lost 0 bases. The CDR3 loop reads CASSWTSGPISSYNEQFF. DNA for the CDR3: TGTGCCAGCAGCTGGACTAGCGGACCCATAAGCTCCTACAATGAGCAGTTCTTC.

V gene TRBV7-2 combines with J gene TRBJ1-1, with 7 bases fitting TRBD1. J lost 8 bases, V lost 1 base, and 7 bases had no gene match. CDR1 is SGHTA and CDR2 is FQGNSA in the germline V gene. The CDR3 spans 14 residues. The CDR3 is CASSLVGTDLEAFF. CDR3 DNA: TGTGCCAGCAGCTTAGTTGGGACAGACCTAGAAGCTTTCTTT.

This chain connects TRBV7-3 to TRBJ2-5, with 10 bases matching TRBD2. The CDR3 totals 15 residues. The germline CDR1 and CDR2 sequences are SGHTA and FQGTGA. V was clipped by 8 bases and J by 4 bases; unmatched bases: 10. The CDR3 DNA follows: TGTGCCAGCTCTGCTAGCGGGGGAACGGTAGAGACCCAGTACTTC. Encoded protein: CASSASGGTVETQYF.

J is TRBJ1-2 and V is TRBV25-1, with D perhaps matching TRBD1 (6 bases). The CDR3 has 14 residues. Germline CDR1 reads MGHDK; CDR2 reads SYGVNS. V shed 1 base and J shed 3 bases, with 9 bases lying between them. The CDR3 region is CASSESYRDYGYTF. The CDR3 nucleotides read TGTGCCAGCAGTGAATCATACAGGGACTATGGCTACACCTTC.

J is TRBJ2-5 and V is TRBV3-1 (or the pseudogene TRBV3-2); 9 nucleotides align to TRBD2. The CDR3 length is 17 residues. The germline V gene encodes CDR1 LGHDT and CDR2 YNNKEL (reference sequence). The J segment lost 4 bases and the V segment lost 3 bases, leaving 12 bases of the junction unmatched. CDR3 amino acids: CASSQIYSGGLLETQYF. Written as DNA, the CDR3 is TGTGCCAGCAGCCAGATCTATAGCGGGGGTTTACTAGAGACCCAGTACTTC.

The rearrangement links TRBV4-1 to TRBJ1-1, with a possible D match to TRBD1 (6 bases). Trimming removed 4 bases at V and 1 base at J, with 13 bases between. Looked up from germline, CDR1 is MGHRA and CDR2 is YSYEKL. The CDR3 covers 15 residues. For the CDR3, the DNA is TGCGCCAGCAGCCTAGGCGGGGGCCCGAACACTGAAGCTTTCTTT. Amino acids: CASSLGGGPNTEAFF.